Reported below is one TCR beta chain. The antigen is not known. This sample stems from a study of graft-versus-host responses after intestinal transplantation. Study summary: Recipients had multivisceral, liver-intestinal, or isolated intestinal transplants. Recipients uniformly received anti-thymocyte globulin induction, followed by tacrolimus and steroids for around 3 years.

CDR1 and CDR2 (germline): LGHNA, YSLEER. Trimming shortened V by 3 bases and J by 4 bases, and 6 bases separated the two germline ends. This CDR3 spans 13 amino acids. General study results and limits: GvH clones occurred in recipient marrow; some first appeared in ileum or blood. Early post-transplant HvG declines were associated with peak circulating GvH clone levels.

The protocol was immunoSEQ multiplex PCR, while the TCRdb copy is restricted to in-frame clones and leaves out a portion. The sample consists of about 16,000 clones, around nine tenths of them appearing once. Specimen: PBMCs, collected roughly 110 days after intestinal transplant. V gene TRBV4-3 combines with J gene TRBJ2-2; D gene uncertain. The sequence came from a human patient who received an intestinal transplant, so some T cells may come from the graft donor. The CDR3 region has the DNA TGCGCCAGCAGCCACAGTCCCACCGGGGAGCTGTTTTTT. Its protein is CASSHSPTGELFF.